The clone carrying this TCR beta chain has ten or more counts. No antigen is known for it. These data come from a study of T cells in Graves' hyperthyroidism and ophthalmopathy. Whole-study results and caveats: Ophthalmopathy was identified by the model a median around 6 months ahead of onset.

Amplification of TCR beta CDR3 regions used RNA as the template. The study used the HTBI primer set for a first-round RT-PCR of the TCR CDR3. MiXCR, run by TCRdb on the multiplex PCR reads, gives a single entry per CDR3 protein. The profile shows around 200,000 distinct CDR3 sequences, roughly 18% of them singletons. Diagnosis of hyperthyroidism was new in patients aged 18 to 65, and its duration was under 2 months. Clinicians diagnosed patients from clinical symptoms, serum thyroxine and TRAb, thyroid ultrasound and orbital computed tomography. The germline CDR1 and CDR2 sequences are DFQATT and SNEGSKA (reference sequence). The ends were cut back, 0 bases at V and 6 bases at J, with 11 bases in the middle. This CDR3 comprises 13 residues.

The gene calls are TRBV20-1 and TRBJ1-2; D is uncertain. The sequencing sample was made of blood. The clonotype comes from a man between 35 and 55 years old with Graves' hyperthyroidism. CDR3 coding DNA: TGCAGTGCTAGAGATTCGGCCCAGGATGGCTACACCTTC. It yields the protein CSARDSAQDGYTF.